These T cell receptor beta chains were read from a single sample in a study of T cell responses to AZD1222 COVID-19 vaccine. Clones were sequenced by immunoSEQ multiplex PCR, and TCRdb holds only the in-frame ones, with some missing. In the table there are over 95,000 clones, around 94% of which are singletons. Sequencing used peripheral blood, obtained on day 0 of AZD1222 vaccination. These receptors were taken from an adult in good health. CDR3s include the opening cysteine and the closing phenylalanine or tryptophan. The D gene is left open where the match is weak. Expanded clones get a size class; other rows say once, few or many, or leave the size out.

clone_size,v_call,j_call,d_call,cdr3_aa,cdr3_nt
-,TRBV3-1/TRBV3-2,TRBJ2-1,-,CASSPGLRPNEQFF,TGTGCCAGCAGCCCTGGGCTCCGGCCCAATGAGCAGTTCTTC
-,TRBV28,TRBJ1-5,-,CASSSGLYSNQPQHF,TGTGCCAGCAGCTCGGGACTGTATAGCAATCAGCCCCAGCATTTT
-,TRBV6-5,TRBJ1-5,-,CASSLDRASNQPQHF,TGTGCCAGCAGTCTTGACAGAGCAAGCAATCAGCCCCAGCATTTT
-,TRBV19,TRBJ1-1,TRBD1,CASSIRGTASEAFF,TGTGCCAGTAGTATACGGGGGACAGCATCTGAAGCTTTCTTT
-,TRBV20-1,TRBJ2-3,TRBD2,CSASWGGADTQYF,TGCAGTGCTAGTTGGGGGGGTGCAGATACGCAGTATTTT
-,TRBV6-5,TRBJ2-3,-,CASSPDYTTDTQYF,TGTGCCAGCAGTCCGGACTATACCACAGATACGCAGTATTTT
-,TRBV19,TRBJ1-1,-,CASSFNTEAFF,TGTGCCAGTAGTTTCAACACTGAAGCTTTCTTT
-,TRBV9,TRBJ1-1,TRBD1,CASSVGTGAEAFF,TGTGCCAGCAGCGTCGGGACAGGGGCTGAAGCTTTCTTT
-,TRBV3-1/TRBV3-2,TRBJ2-7,-,CASSPQRISYEQYF,TGTGCCAGCAGCCCCCAGCGGATATCCTACGAGCAGTACTTC
-,TRBV28,TRBJ2-1,TRBD2,CASSLEPGLAGVRSNEQFF,TGTGCCAGCAGTTTAGAACCGGGACTAGCGGGAGTACGTTCCAATGAGCAGTTCTTC
-,TRBV15,TRBJ2-6,-,CATSGSAVIGANVLTF,TGTGCCACCAGCGGGTCAGCCGTCATCGGGGCCAACGTCCTGACTTTC
-,TRBV2,TRBJ1-2,-,CASSLGYGYTF,TGTGCCAGCAGCTTAGGATATGGCTACACCTTC
-,TRBV6-5,TRBJ1-6,-,CASSWNRYNSPLHF,TGTGCCAGCAGTTGGAACCGATATAATTCACCCCTCCACTTT
once,TRBV11-2,TRBJ1-6,-,CASSLVGRQNSPLHF,TGTGCCAGCAGCTTAGTTGGGCGGCAAAATTCACCCCTCCACTTT
-,TRBV6-2/TRBV6-3,TRBJ1-5,TRBD1,CASSYVGTGYNQPQHF,TGTGCCAGCAGTTATGTAGGGACAGGGTACAATCAGCCCCAGCATTTT
-,TRBV2,TRBJ1-4,-,CASSDTGWEEKLFF,TGTGCCAGCAGTGATACGGGGTGGGAAGAAAAACTGTTTTTT
-,TRBV7-9,TRBJ1-5,-,CASSRLGNQPQHF,TGTGCCAGCAGCCGTTTGGGGAATCAGCCCCAGCATTTT
-,TRBV4-1,TRBJ1-5,TRBD1,CASSQGQGAEPQHF,TGCGCCAGCAGCCAAGGTCAGGGGGCAGAGCCCCAGCATTTT
-,TRBV24-1,TRBJ2-7,TRBD2,CATSDSGGFQQYF,TGTGCCACCAGTGATTCCGGGGGGTTCCAGCAGTACTTC
-,TRBV4-1,TRBJ2-7,TRBD2,CASSHHAGGLYEQYF,TGCGCCAGCAGCCACCATGCGGGGGGACTTTACGAGCAGTACTTC
-,TRBV2,TRBJ2-1,-,CASNREGLGYNEQFF,TGTGCCAGCAATAGAGAAGGATTGGGGTACAATGAGCAGTTCTTC
-,TRBV19,TRBJ1-3,-,CASSVQLASGNTIYF,TGTGCCAGTAGTGTACAGCTAGCCTCCGGAAACACCATATATTTT
-,TRBV7-2,TRBJ1-2,TRBD1,CASSSPDRVDYGYTF,TGTGCCAGCAGCTCCCCAGACAGGGTAGACTATGGCTACACCTTC
-,TRBV6-5,TRBJ1-1,TRBD1,CASSYSGQGEAFF,TGTGCCAGCAGTTATTCCGGACAGGGGGAAGCTTTCTTT
-,TRBV19,TRBJ1-2,TRBD1,CASSPRDRGDGYTF,TGTGCCAGTAGTCCCCGGGACAGGGGAGATGGCTACACCTTC
-,TRBV3-1/TRBV3-2,TRBJ2-2,TRBD1,CASRGTGRNTGELFF,TGTGCCAGCAGAGGGACAGGAAGGAACACCGGGGAGCTGTTTTTT
-,TRBV27,TRBJ2-1,-,CASSHNSYNEQFF,TGTGCCAGCAGCCATAACTCCTACAATGAGCAGTTCTTC
-,TRBV18,TRBJ2-1,-,CASSPLAVSSYNEQFF,TGTGCCAGCTCACCCCTAGCCGTTAGCTCCTACAATGAGCAGTTCTTC
-,TRBV25-1,TRBJ1-6,TRBD1,CASSTGQGAHSPLHF,TGTGCCAGCAGTACGGGACAGGGAGCTCATTCACCCCTCCACTTT
once,TRBV11-2,TRBJ2-3,TRBD2,CASSPHAGRVSTDTQYF,TGTGCCAGCAGCCCCCATGCAGGGAGGGTTAGCACAGATACGCAGTATTTT
-,TRBV19,TRBJ1-4,TRBD1,CASSSLTHRGNEKLFF,TGTGCCAGTAGTTCCCTTACCCACAGGGGGAATGAAAAACTGTTTTTT
-,TRBV18,TRBJ2-3,-,CASSQPLVNTDTQYF,TGTGCCAGCTCACAACCTCTAGTGAACACAGATACGCAGTATTTT
-,TRBV3-1/TRBV3-2,TRBJ1-1,-,CASSQDDRGGIDTEAFF,TGTGCCAGCAGCCAAGATGATCGGGGAGGGATCGACACTGAAGCTTTCTTT
-,TRBV30,TRBJ1-2,-,CAALIRDSNFFNYGYTF,TGTGCCGCCTTAATACGGGACTCGAACTTTTTTAACTATGGCTACACCTTC
-,TRBV19,TRBJ1-1,-,CASSSPSYRLNTEAFF,TGTGCCAGTAGTAGTCCCTCTTACAGATTGAACACTGAAGCTTTCTTT
-,TRBV14,TRBJ2-6,-,CASSQVITGANVLTF,TGTGCCAGCAGCCAAGTGATCACTGGGGCCAACGTCCTGACTTTC
-,TRBV19,TRBJ2-7,-,CASSMQTASYEQYF,TGTGCCAGTAGTATGCAGACAGCCTCCTACGAGCAGTACTTC
-,TRBV4-2,TRBJ2-3,TRBD2,CASSQGGGLATDTQYF,TGTGCCAGCAGCCAAGGGGGGGGACTAGCAACAGATACGCAGTATTTT
-,TRBV2,TRBJ2-7,-,CASSEERSGLEQYF,TGTGCCAGCAGTGAAGAGAGGAGTGGGCTCGAGCAGTACTTC
-,TRBV3-1/TRBV3-2,TRBJ2-3,TRBD1,CASSYLSDREADTQYF,TGTGCCAGCAGCTACTTATCGGACAGGGAGGCAGATACGCAGTATTTT
-,TRBV5-1,TRBJ2-7,TRBD1,CASSLGGTGVEQYF,TGCGCCAGCAGCTTGGGTGGGACAGGGGTCGAGCAGTACTTC
-,TRBV2,TRBJ1-2,-,CATYRDAINYGYTF,TGTGCCACGTACCGGGACGCAATTAACTATGGCTACACCTTC
-,TRBV30,TRBJ1-2,-,CAWSVGGPGGYTF,TGTGCCTGGAGTGTAGGCGGGCCGGGGGGCTACACCTTC
-,TRBV2,TRBJ1-2,-,CASSEGWTSGGYTF,TGTGCCAGCAGTGAAGGGTGGACATCGGGCGGCTACACCTTC
few,TRBV3-1/TRBV3-2,TRBJ2-1,TRBD1,CASSLIQGAGYNEQFF,TGTGCCAGCAGCCTTATACAGGGGGCTGGATACAATGAGCAGTTCTTC
-,TRBV5-5,TRBJ2-7,TRBD1,CASSLVGTATYEQYF,TGTGCCAGCAGCTTGGTTGGGACAGCCACCTACGAGCAGTACTTC
-,TRBV30,TRBJ2-1,TRBD1,CAWGPLGQGINEQFF,TGTGCCTGGGGGCCTTTAGGACAGGGAATCAATGAGCAGTTCTTC
-,TRBV18,TRBJ1-5,-,CASSPRFGQPQHF,TGTGCCAGCTCACCACGGTTCGGTCAGCCCCAGCATTTT
-,TRBV6-5,TRBJ1-2,TRBD1,CASSRDGQGWYGYTF,TGTGCCAGCAGCCGTGACGGACAGGGGTGGTATGGCTACACCTTC
-,TRBV5-1,TRBJ2-5,-,CASSPPGFPGTYQETQYF,TGCGCCAGCAGCCCGCCAGGTTTTCCCGGAACGTACCAAGAGACCCAGTACTTC
-,TRBV6-1,TRBJ2-7,-,CASSEGTTYEQYF,TGTGCCAGCAGTGAGGGCACCACCTACGAGCAGTACTTC
-,TRBV9,TRBJ1-1,-,CASSVRADTEAFF,TGTGCCAGCAGCGTAAGGGCGGACACTGAAGCTTTCTTT
-,TRBV6-5,TRBJ2-7,TRBD1,CASSYVGTATYEQYF,TGTGCCAGCAGTTACGTGGGGACAGCTACCTACGAGCAGTACTTC
-,TRBV19,TRBJ2-7,-,CASSQTPGLSGYEQYF,TGTGCCAGTAGCCAGACGCCCGGGCTCAGTGGCTACGAGCAGTACTTC